This entry is about one TCR beta chain. Its antigen is as yet unknown. This sample is drawn from a study of T cell responses to AZD1222 COVID-19 vaccine. Per germline, CDR1 GTSNPN and CDR2 SVGIG (reference sequence). The CDR3 sequence is 16 residues long. Trimming cost V 3 bases and J 4 bases; bases outside gene matches: 12. Here immunoSEQ multiplex PCR was the method, and the copy in TCRdb shows in-frame clones only, minus some. Of about 150,000 clones in the sample, 90% to 95% are singletons; the top ten hold approximately 1.5%. Points from the study as a whole: Females outnumbered males among donors, who were mostly white British; clonal diversity was possibly underestimated. Distributed over spike, vaccine-associated CD4 TCRs predominated at 160-218 and 743-854.

The receptor's source is an adult who received the AZD1222 COVID-19 vaccine. The sample was peripheral blood, taken 28 days after the second AZD1222 dose. The V gene is TRBV30, the J gene TRBJ1-2; 9 nucleotides align to TRBD1. The CDR3 DNA follows: TGTGCCTGGAGCGGGACACTCCGGGACAGGGTCTATGGCTACACCTTC. This translates into CAWSGTLRDRVYGYTF. Full variable domain (missing parts from reference TRBV30 and TRBJ1-2): SQTIHQWPATLVQPVGSPLSLECTVEGTSNPNLYWYRQAAGRGLQLLFYSVGIGQISSEVPQNLSASRPQDRQFILSSKKLLLSDSGFYLCAWSGTLRDRVYGYTFGSGTRLTVV.